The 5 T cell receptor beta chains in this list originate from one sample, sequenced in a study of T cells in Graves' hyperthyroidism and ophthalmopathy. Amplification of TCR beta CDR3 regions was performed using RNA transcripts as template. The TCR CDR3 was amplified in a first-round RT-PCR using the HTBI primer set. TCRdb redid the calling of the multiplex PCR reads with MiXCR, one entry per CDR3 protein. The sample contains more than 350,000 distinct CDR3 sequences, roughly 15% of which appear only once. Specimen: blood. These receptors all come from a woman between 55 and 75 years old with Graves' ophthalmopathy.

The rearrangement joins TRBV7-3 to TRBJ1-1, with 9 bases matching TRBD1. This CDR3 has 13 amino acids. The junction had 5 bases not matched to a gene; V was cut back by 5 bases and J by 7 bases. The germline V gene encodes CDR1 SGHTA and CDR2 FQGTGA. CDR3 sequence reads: CASSRDRDVEAFF. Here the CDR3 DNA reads TGTGCCAGCAGCCGGGACAGGGATGTTGAAGCTTTCTTT.

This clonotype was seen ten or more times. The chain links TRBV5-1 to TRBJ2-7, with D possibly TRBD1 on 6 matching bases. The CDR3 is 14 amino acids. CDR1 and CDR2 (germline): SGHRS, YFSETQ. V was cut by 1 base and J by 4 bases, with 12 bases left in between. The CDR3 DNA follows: TGCGCCAGCAGCTTGCAGGGGTCCTTGTACGAGCAGTACTTC. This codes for CASSLQGSLYEQYF.

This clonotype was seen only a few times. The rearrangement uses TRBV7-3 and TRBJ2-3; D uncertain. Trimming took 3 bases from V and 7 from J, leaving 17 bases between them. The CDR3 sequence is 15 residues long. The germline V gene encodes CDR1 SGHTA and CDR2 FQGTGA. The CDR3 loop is CASSFQAASVYTQYF. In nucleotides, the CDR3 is TGTGCCAGCAGCTTTCAGGCAGCCTCCGTGTATACGCAGTATTTT.

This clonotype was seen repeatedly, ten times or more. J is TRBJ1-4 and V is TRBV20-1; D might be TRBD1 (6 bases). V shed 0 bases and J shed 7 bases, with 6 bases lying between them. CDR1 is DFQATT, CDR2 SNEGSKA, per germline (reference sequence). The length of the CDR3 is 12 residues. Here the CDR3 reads CSARDRGEKLFF. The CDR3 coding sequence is TGCAGTGCTAGAGACAGGGGTGAAAAACTGTTTTTT.

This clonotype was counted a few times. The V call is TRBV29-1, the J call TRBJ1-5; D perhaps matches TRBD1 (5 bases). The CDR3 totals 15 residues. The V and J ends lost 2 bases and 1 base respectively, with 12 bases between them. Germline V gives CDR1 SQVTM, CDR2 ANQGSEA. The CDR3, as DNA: TGCAGCGTTGAATCCGGGACGCAGAGCAATCAGCCCCAGCATTTT. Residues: CSVESGTQSNQPQHF.